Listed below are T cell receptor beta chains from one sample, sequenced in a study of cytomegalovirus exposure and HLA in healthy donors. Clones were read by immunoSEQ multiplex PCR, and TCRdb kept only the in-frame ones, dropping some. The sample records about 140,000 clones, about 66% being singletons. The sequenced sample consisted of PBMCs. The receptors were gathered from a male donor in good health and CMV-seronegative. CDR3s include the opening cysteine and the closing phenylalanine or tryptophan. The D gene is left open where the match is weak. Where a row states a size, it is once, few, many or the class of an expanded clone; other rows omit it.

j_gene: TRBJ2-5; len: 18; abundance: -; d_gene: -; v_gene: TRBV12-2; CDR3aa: CASRSSPTFAGGRETQYF; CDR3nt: TGTGCAAGTCGCTCCTCACCGACCTTTGCGGGGGGTAGGGAGACCCAGTACTTC
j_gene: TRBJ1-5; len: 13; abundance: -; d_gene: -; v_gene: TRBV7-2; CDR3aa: CASNRARGQPQHF; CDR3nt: TGTGCCAGCAACCGAGCCAGAGGCCAGCCCCAGCATTTT
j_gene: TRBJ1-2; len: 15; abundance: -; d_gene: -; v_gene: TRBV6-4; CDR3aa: CASSPRGGANYGYTF; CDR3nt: TGTGCCAGCAGCCCTCGAGGGGGGGCCAATTATGGCTACACCTTC
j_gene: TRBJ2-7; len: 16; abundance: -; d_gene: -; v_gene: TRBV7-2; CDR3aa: CASSFQPRAGYYEQYF; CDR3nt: TGTGCCAGCAGCTTCCAACCCAGGGCAGGATACTACGAGCAGTACTTC
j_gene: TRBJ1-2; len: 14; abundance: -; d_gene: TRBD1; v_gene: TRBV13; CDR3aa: CASSPGQGAYGYTF; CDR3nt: TGTGCCAGCAGCCCTGGACAGGGGGCGTATGGCTACACCTTC
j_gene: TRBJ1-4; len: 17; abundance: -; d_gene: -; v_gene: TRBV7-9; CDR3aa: CASSFPPGGATNEKLFF; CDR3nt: TGTGCCAGCAGCTTCCCACCGGGGGGAGCTACTAATGAAAAACTGTTTTTT
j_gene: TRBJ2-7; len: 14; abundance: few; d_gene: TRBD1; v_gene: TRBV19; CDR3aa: CASSPGQGAYEQYF; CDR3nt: TGTGCCAGTAGTCCCGGACAGGGGGCCTACGAGCAGTACTTC
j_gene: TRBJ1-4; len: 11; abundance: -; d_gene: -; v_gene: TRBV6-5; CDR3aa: CASRLQEKLFF; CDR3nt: TGTGCCAGCAGGTTGCAGGAAAAACTGTTTTTT
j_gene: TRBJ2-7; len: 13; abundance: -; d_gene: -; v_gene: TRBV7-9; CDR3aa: CASSFGGPDEQYF; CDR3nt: TGTGCCAGCAGCTTTGGAGGGCCCGACGAGCAGTACTTC
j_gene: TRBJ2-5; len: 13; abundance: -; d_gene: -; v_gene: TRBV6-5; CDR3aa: CATGWGQGETQYF; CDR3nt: TGTGCCACTGGGTGGGGACAAGGAGAGACCCAGTACTTC
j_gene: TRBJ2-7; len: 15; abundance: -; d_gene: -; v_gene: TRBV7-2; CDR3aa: CASSSPLARSYEQYF; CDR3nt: TGTGCCAGCAGCTCCCCGCTAGCGCGGTCCTACGAGCAGTACTTC
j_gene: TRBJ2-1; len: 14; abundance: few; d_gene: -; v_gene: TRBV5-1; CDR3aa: CASSFRQINNEQFF; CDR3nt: TGCGCCAGCAGCTTTCGACAGATAAACAATGAGCAGTTCTTC
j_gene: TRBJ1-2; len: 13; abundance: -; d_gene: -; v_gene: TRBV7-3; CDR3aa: CASSSNLGHGYTF; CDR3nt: TGTGCCAGCAGCTCGAATCTGGGGCATGGCTACACCTTC
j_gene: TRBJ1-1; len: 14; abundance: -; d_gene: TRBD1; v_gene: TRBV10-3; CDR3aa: CAISGGQKNTEAFF; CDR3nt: TGTGCCATCAGTGGGGGACAGAAGAACACTGAAGCTTTCTTT
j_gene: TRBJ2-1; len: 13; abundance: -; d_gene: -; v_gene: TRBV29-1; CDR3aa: CSVETDSYNEQFF; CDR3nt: TGCAGCGTTGAAACAGACTCCTACAATGAGCAGTTCTTC
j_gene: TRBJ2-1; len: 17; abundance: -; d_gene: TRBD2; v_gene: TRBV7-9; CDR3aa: CASSPGTSGDRYNEQFF; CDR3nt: TGTGCCAGCAGTCCCGGGACTAGCGGGGACCGCTACAATGAGCAGTTCTTC
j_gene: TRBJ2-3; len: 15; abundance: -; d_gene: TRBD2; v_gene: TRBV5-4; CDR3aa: CASSKGGASTDTQYF; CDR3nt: TGTGCCAGCAGCAAGGGAGGGGCTAGCACAGATACGCAGTATTTT
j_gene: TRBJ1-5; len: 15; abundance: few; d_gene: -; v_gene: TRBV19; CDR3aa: CASSTQIGSNQPQHF; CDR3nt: TGTGCCAGTAGTACACAGATAGGTAGCAATCAGCCCCAGCATTTT
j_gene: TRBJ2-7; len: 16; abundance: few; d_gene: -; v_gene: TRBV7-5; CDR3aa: CVRSLDPGHVSYEQYF; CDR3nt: TGTGTCAGAAGCTTAGACCCGGGACACGTCTCCTACGAGCAGTACTTC
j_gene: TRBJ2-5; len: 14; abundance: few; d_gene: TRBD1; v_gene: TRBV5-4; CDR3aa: CASSSQGAQETQYF; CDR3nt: TGTGCCAGCAGCTCACAGGGGGCGCAAGAGACCCAGTACTTC
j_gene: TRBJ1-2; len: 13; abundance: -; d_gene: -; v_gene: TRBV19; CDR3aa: CATWGEGLLGYTF; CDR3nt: TGTGCCACCTGGGGTGAGGGCTTACTGGGCTACACCTTC
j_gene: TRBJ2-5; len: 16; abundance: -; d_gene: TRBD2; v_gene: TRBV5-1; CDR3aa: CASSPTLAGGRETQYF; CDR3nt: TGCGCCAGCAGCCCAACTTTAGCGGGGGGGCGAGAGACCCAGTACTTC
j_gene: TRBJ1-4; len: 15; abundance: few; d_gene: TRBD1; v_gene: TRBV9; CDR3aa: CASSVEPDRNEKLFF; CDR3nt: TGTGCCAGCAGCGTAGAACCGGACAGGAATGAAAAACTGTTTTTT
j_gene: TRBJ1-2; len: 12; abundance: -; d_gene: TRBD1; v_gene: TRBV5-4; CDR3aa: CAWGQGARGYTF; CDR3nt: TGTGCCTGGGGACAGGGGGCTAGGGGCTACACCTTC
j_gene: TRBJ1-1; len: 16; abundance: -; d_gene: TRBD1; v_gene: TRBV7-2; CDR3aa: CASSLQGIDRVTEAFF; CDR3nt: TGTGCCAGCAGCCTCCAAGGCATAGACAGGGTCACTGAAGCTTTCTTT
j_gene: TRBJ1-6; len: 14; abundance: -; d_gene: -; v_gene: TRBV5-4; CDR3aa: CASSRGGDNSPLHF; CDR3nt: TGTGCCAGCAGTCGGGGGGGGGATAATTCACCCCTCCACTTT
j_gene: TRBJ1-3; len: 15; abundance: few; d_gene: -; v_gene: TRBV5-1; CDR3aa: CATRRGASSGNTIYF; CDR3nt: TGCGCCACACGACGGGGGGCGAGCTCTGGAAACACCATATATTTT
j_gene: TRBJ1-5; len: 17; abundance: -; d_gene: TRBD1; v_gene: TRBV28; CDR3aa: CASSLWGQGAPNQPQHF; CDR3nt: TGTGCCAGCAGTTTGTGGGGACAGGGGGCCCCCAATCAGCCCCAGCATTTT
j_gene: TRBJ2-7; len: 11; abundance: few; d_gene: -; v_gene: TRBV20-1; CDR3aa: CSALTREEQYF; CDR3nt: TGCAGTGCCCTGACACGGGAAGAGCAGTACTTC
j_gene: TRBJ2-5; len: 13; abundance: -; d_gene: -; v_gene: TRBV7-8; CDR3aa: CASNTGNTETQYF; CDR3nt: TGTGCCAGCAATACAGGGAATACGGAGACCCAGTACTTC
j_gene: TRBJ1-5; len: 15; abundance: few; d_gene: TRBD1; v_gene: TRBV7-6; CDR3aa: CASSSRQGLAGPQHF; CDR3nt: TGTGCCAGCAGCTCCAGACAGGGGTTAGCTGGGCCCCAGCATTTT
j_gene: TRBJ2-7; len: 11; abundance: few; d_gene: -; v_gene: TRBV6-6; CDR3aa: CASSYSAEEYF; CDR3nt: TGTGCCAGCAGTTACTCGGCGGAGGAGTACTTC
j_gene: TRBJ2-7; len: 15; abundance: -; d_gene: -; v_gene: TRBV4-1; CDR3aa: CASSQGNGWANEQYF; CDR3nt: TGCGCCAGCAGCCAAGGTAATGGTTGGGCAAACGAGCAGTACTTC
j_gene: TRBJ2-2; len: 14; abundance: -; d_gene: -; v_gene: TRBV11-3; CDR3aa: CASSLALRTGELFF; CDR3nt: TGTGCCAGCAGCTTAGCCCTTCGGACCGGGGAGCTGTTTTTT
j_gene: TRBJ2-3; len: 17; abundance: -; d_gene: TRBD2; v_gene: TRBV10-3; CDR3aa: CAISEFSAGGETDTQYF; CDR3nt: TGTGCCATCAGTGAGTTTTCAGCGGGGGGTGAGACAGATACGCAGTATTTT
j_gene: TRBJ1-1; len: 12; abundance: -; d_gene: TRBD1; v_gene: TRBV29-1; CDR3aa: CSVTGGNAEAFF; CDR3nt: TGCAGCGTTACAGGGGGAAACGCTGAAGCTTTCTTT
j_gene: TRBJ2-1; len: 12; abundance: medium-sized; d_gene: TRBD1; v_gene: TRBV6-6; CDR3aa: CASSQDRVEQFF; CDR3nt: TGTGCCAGCAGTCAGGACAGGGTTGAGCAGTTCTTC
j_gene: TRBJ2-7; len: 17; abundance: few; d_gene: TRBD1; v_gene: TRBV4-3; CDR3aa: CASSQDPLSRGPHEQYF; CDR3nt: TGCGCCAGCAGCCAGGACCCTCTCAGTAGGGGGCCCCACGAGCAGTACTTC
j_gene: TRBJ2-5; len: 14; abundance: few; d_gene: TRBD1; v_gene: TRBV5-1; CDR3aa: CASSARQGLETQYF; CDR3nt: TGCGCCAGCAGCGCCCGACAGGGTTTGGAGACCCAGTACTTC
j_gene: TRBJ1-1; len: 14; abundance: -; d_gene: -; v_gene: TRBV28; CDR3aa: CASSLFGGNTEAFF; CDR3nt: TGTGCCAGCAGTTTATTTGGAGGGAACACTGAAGCTTTCTTT
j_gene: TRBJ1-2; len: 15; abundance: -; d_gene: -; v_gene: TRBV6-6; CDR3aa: CASTPGGEVERGYTF; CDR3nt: TGTGCCAGCACCCCCGGCGGGGAGGTGGAAAGGGGCTACACCTTC